The 17 T cell receptor beta chains in this list originate from one sample, sequenced in a study of CD8+ T cells in alopecia areata. Specified treatment: oral pan-JAK inhibitor, 5-10 mg twice daily. Following extraction, RNA underwent reverse transcription to cDNA, which served as the sequencing template. Measured with immunoSEQ multiplex PCR; TCRdb has only the in-frame clones, and not every one. This table holds roughly 120,000 clones, less than 75% found once. This specimen consisted of CD8+ T cells sorted from blood, obtained at week 24, from a patient treated with tofacitinib. These receptors all stem from a human donor with alopecia areata.

The gene calls are TRBV6-4 and TRBJ2-3, with a possible D match to TRBD2 (7 bases). With 0 bases removed from V and 5 bases from J, the gap between germline ends came to 12 bases. CDR1 is MRHNA, CDR2 SNTAGT, per germline. This CDR3 contains 15 residues. CDR3 nucleotides: TGTGCCAGCAGTGACTCAGGGGGGGCCGGAGATACGCAGTATTTT. It specifies CASSDSGGAGDTQYF.

J is TRBJ2-2 and V is TRBV13; possibly TRBD1 for D (6 bases). CDR1 PRHDT and CDR2 FYEKMQ come from the germline V gene (reference sequence). The V end lost 3 bases, the J end lost 6 bases, and 11 bases lay between the germline ends. CDR3 length: 14 residues. The CDR3 DNA follows: TGTGCCAGCAGCTTTAGTTGGGGGCCCGGGGAGCTGTTTTTT. Amino acids: CASSFSWGPGELFF.

This chain links TRBV30 with TRBJ2-1; D call uncertain. The V end was cut by 1 base, the J end by 5 bases, with 18 bases between. In germline, CDR1 is GTSNPN, CDR2 SVGIG (reference sequence). CDR3 length equals 16 residues. CDR3 nucleotide sequence: TGTGCCTGGAGTGATCTCCGGGCCCTCGTCGACAATGAGCAGTTCTTC. It specifies CAWSDLRALVDNEQFF.

The chain is built from TRBV6-6 and TRBJ2-1; TRBD1 might be the D (7 bases). Germline CDR1 is MNHNY and CDR2 is SVGAGI (reference sequence). The CDR3 totals 14 residues. V lost 6 bases to trimming and J lost 8 bases, with 17 bases between them. This chain's CDR3 is CASREGTAFDEQFF. Written as DNA, the CDR3 is TGTGCCAGCAGGGAGGGGACAGCTTTCGATGAGCAGTTCTTC.

The V gene is TRBV7-3, the J gene TRBJ2-1; TRBD2 matches at 10 bases. This CDR3 is built from 14 residues. In germline, CDR1 is SGHTA, CDR2 FQGTGA. Trimming at V came to 2 bases and at J to 8 bases, leaving 3 bases not matched to a gene. This chain's CDR3 is CASSLLAGDHEQFF. For the CDR3, the DNA is TGTGCCAGCAGCTTACTAGCGGGGGATCATGAGCAGTTCTTC. Full variable domain (missing parts from reference TRBV7-3 and TRBJ2-1): GAGVSQTPSNKVTEKGKYVELRCDPISGHTALYWYRQSLGQGPEFLIYFQGTGAADDSGLPNDRFFAVRPEGSVSTLKIQRTERGDSAVYLCASSLLAGDHEQFFGPGTRLTVL.

V gene TRBV11-1 combines with J gene TRBJ2-7; 7 bases fit TRBD1. The J segment lost 3 bases and the V segment lost 5 bases, leaving 7 bases of the junction unmatched. Germline assignment: CDR1 SGHAT and CDR2 FQDESV (reference sequence). This CDR3 has 14 amino acids. In nucleotides, the CDR3 is TGTGCCAGCAGCAACTGGGACAGCAACTACGAGCAGTACTTC. It is translated as CASSNWDSNYEQYF.

V and J are TRBV13 and TRBJ2-1; D tentatively reads TRBD1 or TRBD2 (5 bases each). The CDR3 runs to 13 residues. Germline loops: CDR1 PRHDT, CDR2 FYEKMQ (reference sequence). V lost 5 bases and J 7 bases, leaving 12 bases between the germline ends. CDR3 sequence: CASSPGSGNEQFF. In nucleotides, the CDR3 is TGTGCCAGCAGCCCAGGGTCGGGGAATGAGCAGTTCTTC. The full variable domain, in which reference TRBV13 and TRBJ2-1 provide the parts outside the CDR3, is AAGVIQSPRHLIKEKRETATLKCYPIPRHDTVYWYQQGPGQDPQFLISFYEKMQSDKGSIPDRFSAQQFSDYHSELNMSSLELGDSALYFCASSPGSGNEQFFGPGTRLTVL.

This chain joins TRBV30 and TRBJ2-1; D gene uncertain. The germline gives CDR1 GTSNPN, CDR2 SVGIG (reference sequence). Trimming left V 0 bases short and J 0 bases short, with 6 bases between. The CDR3 is made up of 14 amino acids. CDR3 sequence: CAWSVLGSYNEQFF. Written as DNA, the CDR3 is TGTGCCTGGAGTGTACTGGGCTCCTACAATGAGCAGTTCTTC.

DNA of the CDR3: TGCGCCAGCAGTTTCTATCGAGGCAATGAGCAGTTCTTC. It yields the protein CASSFYRGNEQFF. The chain uses TRBV4-3 and TRBJ2-1; no clear D. In germline, CDR1 is LGHNA, CDR2 YSLEER. Between the trimmed V and J ends, which lost 6 bases and 6 bases, there was a span of 12 bases. The CDR3 is 13 residues long.

V is TRBV2 and J is TRBJ2-1; D gene unclear. The germline CDR1 and CDR2 sequences are SNHLY and FYNNEI. The CDR3 has 14 amino acids. V gave up 6 bases and J gave up 1 base, with 10 bases separating them. CDR3 bases: TGTGCCAGCAGGGACGATCAATCCTACAATGAGCAGTTCTTC. This encodes CASRDDQSYNEQFF.

This clone was detected only a few times. This chain links TRBV7-9 with TRBJ2-7; 10 bases map to TRBD1. Germline V gene data show CDR1 as SEHNR and CDR2 as FQNEAQ (reference sequence). The CDR3 has 15 amino acids. After removal of 1 base from V and 3 bases from J, the junction contained 3 bases not matched to a gene. The chain's CDR3 is CASSLGDRGLYEQYF. CDR3 coding DNA: TGTGCCAGCAGCTTAGGGGACAGGGGCCTCTACGAGCAGTACTTC.

CDR3 protein: CASSLRADPWPQHF. The CDR3 nucleotides read TGTGCCAGCAGCTTGAGGGCAGATCCGTGGCCCCAGCATTTT. The chain employs TRBV5-6 and TRBJ1-5, with D unclear. The CDR3 is 14 residues long. Germline V lookup: CDR1 SGHDT, CDR2 YYEEEE. Trimming took 1 base from V and 9 from J, leaving 14 bases between them.

This clone was counted many times. The V gene is TRBV10-2, the J gene TRBJ1-4; D possibly corresponds to TRBD1 (5 bases). Germline V gene data show CDR1 as WSHSY and CDR2 as SAAADI. The CDR3 sequence is 16 residues long. V was cut by 3 bases and J by 0 bases, with 11 bases left in between. The chain's CDR3 is CASSDYLDTTNEKLFF. DNA for the CDR3: TGCGCCAGCAGTGACTATTTGGACACAACTAATGAAAAACTGTTTTTT.

This clone has more than one count but fewer than ten. The chain employs TRBV29-1 and TRBJ1-4; D is unresolved. V lost 0 bases and J lost 8, with 7 bases in between. The CDR3 loop spans 12 amino acids. CDR1 SQVTM and CDR2 ANQGSEA come from the germline V gene. The CDR3 spells CSVEDVEEKLFF. The CDR3 coding sequence is TGCAGCGTTGAAGATGTGGAGGAAAAACTGTTTTTT.

The V and J genes are TRBV27 and TRBJ1-2; no clear D gene. Trimming removed 3 bases at V and 1 base at J, with 18 bases between. The CDR3 extends over 17 amino acids. CDR1 is MNHEY and CDR2 is SMNVEV in the germline V gene (reference sequence). This chain's CDR3 is CASSFVPGGRYNYGYTF. CDR3 coding DNA: TGTGCCAGCAGTTTCGTCCCGGGAGGCCGGTATAACTATGGCTACACCTTC.

In this sample, this clone turned up a few times. Other DNA sequences of this sample code for an identical CDR3. This rearrangement joins TRBV5-6 to TRBJ2-7, with 8 bases aligning to TRBD1. The CDR3 extends over 14 amino acids. The germline CDR1 and CDR2 sequences are SGHDT and YYEEEE. The trim removed 4 bases at V and 4 bases at J, leaving 7 bases unmatched. The CDR3 spells CASSLQGASYEQYF. CDR3 coding DNA: TGTGCCAGCAGCCTCCAGGGGGCGTCGTACGAGCAGTACTTC.

This clone appeared once. CDR3 residues: CASSAGTGEDTEAFF. The CDR3 DNA reads TGTGCCAGCAGCGCGGGGACAGGGGAAGACACTGAAGCTTTCTTT. This chain connects TRBV7-9 to TRBJ1-1; 10 nucleotides line up with TRBD1. The V gene's germline CDR1 is SEHNR and CDR2 FQNEAQ (reference sequence). Trimming removed 5 bases from V and 3 bases from J; junction bases left unmatched: 6. This CDR3 has 15 amino acids.